The next 7 T cell receptor beta chains were all read from a single sample in a study of blood T cell repertoires in COVID-19. Clones were read by immunoSEQ multiplex PCR, and TCRdb kept only the in-frame ones, dropping some. The profile shows under 350,000 clones, around 86% of them singletons. Sequenced sample: PBMCs or T cells enriched from blood (not recorded which). All receptors derive from a woman between 40 and 50 years old with acute COVID-19.

This clone was observed a handful of times. V and J are TRBV28 and TRBJ2-5, with 9 bases that match TRBD1. Germline CDR1 MDHEN, CDR2 SYDVKM. CDR3 length: 15 amino acids. Trimming removed 5 bases from V and 4 bases from J; junction bases left unmatched: 8. The CDR3 is CASSAQGAGLETQYF. CDR3 coding DNA: TGTGCCAGCAGTGCACAGGGGGCCGGTTTAGAGACCCAGTACTTC. Full variable domain (missing parts from reference TRBV28 and TRBJ2-5): DVKVTQSSRYLVKRTGEKVFLECVQDMDHENMFWYRQDPGLGLRLIYFSYDVKMKEKGDIPEGYSVSREKKERFSLILESASTNQTSMYLCASSAQGAGLETQYFGPGTRLLVL.

The chain joins TRBV5-1 to TRBJ1-4, with a weak D call TRBD1 (6 bases). V was cut by 8 bases and J by 8 bases, with 31 bases left in between. The CDR3 extends over 18 amino acids. The germline CDR1 and CDR2 sequences are SGHRS and YFSETQ. The CDR3 protein is CASSELTSGTRKEEKLFF. CDR3 in DNA: TGCGCCAGTTCCGAATTAACCTCCGGGACAAGGAAGGAGGAAAAACTGTTTTTT.

The chain employs TRBV5-4 and TRBJ1-2; D call uncertain. This CDR3 is built from 13 residues. Trimming shortened V by 0 bases and J by 7 bases, and 10 bases separated the two germline ends. Germline CDR1 reads SGHNT; CDR2 reads YYREEE (reference sequence). The CDR3 reads CASSLDSLGGYTF. The CDR3 bases are TGTGCCAGCAGCTTGGACAGTCTCGGTGGCTACACCTTC.

As concerns this clone: Other DNA sequences from this sample encode an identical CDR3 as well. V and J are TRBV5-4 and TRBJ1-2; D is unclear. CDR1 SGHNT and CDR2 YYREEE come from the germline V gene (reference sequence). This CDR3 comprises 13 residues. Trimming left V 2 bases short and J 0 bases short, with 5 bases between. CDR3 nucleotide sequence: TGTGCCAGCAGCTTTGACTCTAACTATGGCTACACCTTC. It is translated as CASSFDSNYGYTF. Drawing the rest from reference TRBV5-4 and TRBJ1-2, the complete variable domain is ETGVTQSPTHLIKTRGQQVTLRCSSQSGHNTVSWYQQALGQGPQFIFQYYREEENGRGNFPPRFSGLQFPNYSSELNVNALELDDSALYLCASSFDSNYGYTFGSGTRLTVV.

The chain couples TRBV27 to TRBJ2-1, with TRBD1 as a possible D gene (5 bases). Trimming took 1 base from V and 10 from J, leaving 11 bases between them. Germline V gene lookup returns CDR1 MNHEY and CDR2 SMNVEV (reference sequence). The CDR3 length is 13 residues. The CDR3, as DNA: TGTGCCAGCAGTTTATTAGGACACCGAGAGCAGTTCTTC. Translating it yields CASSLLGHREQFF.

As for this clone: Other DNA sequences in this sample translate to the same CDR3. The V and J genes are TRBV28 and TRBJ1-2; possible D gene TRBD1, 6 bases. Trimming stripped 2 bases from V and 4 bases from J, with 8 bases between. In germline, CDR1 is MDHEN, CDR2 SYDVKM. The CDR3 sequence is 13 residues long. The CDR3 sequence: CASSLQGSYGYTF. DNA of the CDR3: TGTGCCAGCAGTTTACAGGGGAGCTATGGCTACACCTTC.

The J gene is TRBJ1-4, the V gene TRBV7-9, with a possible D match to TRBD1 (6 bases). Trimming shortened V by 2 bases and J by 0 bases, and 16 bases separated the two germline ends. The germline V gene encodes CDR1 SEHNR and CDR2 FQNEAQ (reference sequence). This CDR3 comprises 18 residues. The CDR3 DNA follows: TGTGCCAGCAGCTTATACTCGACAGGTTTTGCAACTAATGAAAAACTGTTTTTT. Translation gives CASSLYSTGFATNEKLFF.